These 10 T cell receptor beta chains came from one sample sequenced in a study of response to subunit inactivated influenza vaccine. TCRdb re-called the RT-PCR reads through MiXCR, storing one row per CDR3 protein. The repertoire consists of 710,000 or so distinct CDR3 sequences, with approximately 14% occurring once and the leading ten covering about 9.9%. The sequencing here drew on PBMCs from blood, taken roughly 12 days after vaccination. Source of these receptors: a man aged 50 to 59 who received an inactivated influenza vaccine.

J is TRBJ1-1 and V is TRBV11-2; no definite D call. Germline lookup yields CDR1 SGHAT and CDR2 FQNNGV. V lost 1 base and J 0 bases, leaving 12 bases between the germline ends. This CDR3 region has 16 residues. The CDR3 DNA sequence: TGTGCCAGCAGCTTAGGAACAGTCCTTATGAACACTGAAGCTTTCTTT. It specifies CASSLGTVLMNTEAFF.

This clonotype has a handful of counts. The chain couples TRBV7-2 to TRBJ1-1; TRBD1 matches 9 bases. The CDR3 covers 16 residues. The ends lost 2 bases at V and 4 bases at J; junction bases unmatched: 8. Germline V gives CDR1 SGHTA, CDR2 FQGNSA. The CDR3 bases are TGTGCCAGCAGCTTACCCGGAATACAGGGGGCCACTGAAGCTTTCTTT. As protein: CASSLPGIQGATEAFF.

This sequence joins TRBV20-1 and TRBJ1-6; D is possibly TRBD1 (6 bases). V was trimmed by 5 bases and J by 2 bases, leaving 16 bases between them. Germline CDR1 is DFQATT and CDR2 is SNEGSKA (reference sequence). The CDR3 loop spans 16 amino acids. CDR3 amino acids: CSASQGMRTYNSPLHF. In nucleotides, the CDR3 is TGCAGTGCTTCACAGGGAATGAGGACCTATAATTCACCCCTCCACTTT.

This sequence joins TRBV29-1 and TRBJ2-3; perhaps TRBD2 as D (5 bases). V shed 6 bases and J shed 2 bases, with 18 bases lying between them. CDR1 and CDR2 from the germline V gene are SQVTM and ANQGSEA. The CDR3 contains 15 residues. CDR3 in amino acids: CSVTRADHATDTQYF. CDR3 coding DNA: TGCAGCGTCACTCGAGCGGACCATGCCACAGATACGCAGTATTTT.

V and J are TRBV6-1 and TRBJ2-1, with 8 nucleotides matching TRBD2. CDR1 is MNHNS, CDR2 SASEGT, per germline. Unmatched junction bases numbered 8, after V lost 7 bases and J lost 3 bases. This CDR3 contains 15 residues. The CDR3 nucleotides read TGTGCCAGCACCGGGGGGGGGACCCTCTACAATGAGCAGTTCTTC. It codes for CASTGGGTLYNEQFF.

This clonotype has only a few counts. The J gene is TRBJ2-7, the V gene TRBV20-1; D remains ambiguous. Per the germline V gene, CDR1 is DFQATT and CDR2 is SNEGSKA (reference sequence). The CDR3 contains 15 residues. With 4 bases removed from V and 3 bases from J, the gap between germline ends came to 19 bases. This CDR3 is CSATLSSMDGYEQYF. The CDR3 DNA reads TGCAGTGCTACCCTTAGCTCTATGGATGGCTACGAGCAGTACTTC.

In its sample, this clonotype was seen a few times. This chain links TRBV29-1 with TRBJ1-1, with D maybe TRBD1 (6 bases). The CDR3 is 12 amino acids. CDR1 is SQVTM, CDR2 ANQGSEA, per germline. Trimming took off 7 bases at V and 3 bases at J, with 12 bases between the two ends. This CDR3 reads CSAKRTDTEAFF. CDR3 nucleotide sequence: TGCAGCGCCAAACGGACAGACACTGAAGCTTTCTTT.

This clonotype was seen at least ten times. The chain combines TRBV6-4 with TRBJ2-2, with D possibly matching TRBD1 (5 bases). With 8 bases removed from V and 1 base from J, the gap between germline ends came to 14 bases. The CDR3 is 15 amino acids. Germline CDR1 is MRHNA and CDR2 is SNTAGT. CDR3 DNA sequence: TGTGCCAGCCGTCGAGACAGCATGAACACCGGGGAGCTGTTTTTT. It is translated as CASRRDSMNTGELFF.

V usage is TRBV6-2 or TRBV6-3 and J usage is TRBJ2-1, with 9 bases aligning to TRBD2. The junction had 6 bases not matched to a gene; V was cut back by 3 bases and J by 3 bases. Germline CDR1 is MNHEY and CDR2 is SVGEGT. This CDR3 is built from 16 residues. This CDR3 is CASSYKAGGNYNEQFF. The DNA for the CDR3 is TGTGCCAGCAGTTATAAAGCGGGAGGTAACTACAATGAGCAGTTCTTC.

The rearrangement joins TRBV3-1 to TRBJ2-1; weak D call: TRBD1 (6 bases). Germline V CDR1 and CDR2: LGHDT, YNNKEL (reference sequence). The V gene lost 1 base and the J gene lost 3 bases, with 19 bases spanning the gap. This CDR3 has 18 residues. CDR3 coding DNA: TGTGCCAGCAGCCAAGCGCCCACAGGGTTCGGCGGCTACAATGAGCAGTTCTTC. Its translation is CASSQAPTGFGGYNEQFF.